Shown below are 28 T cell receptor beta chains from a single sample sequenced in a study of cytomegalovirus exposure and HLA in healthy donors. PCR involved 60 Vbeta and 13 Jbeta primers. Generated by immunoSEQ multiplex PCR, the TCRdb table keeps only in-frame clones and is missing some. The sample includes more than 45,000 clones, more than 60% of them seen just once. What was sequenced was PBMCs. These receptors were collected from a woman aged 40 to 50 in good health and CMV-seropositive.

V is TRBV18 and J is TRBJ1-2, with D unresolved. Germline CDR1 reads KGHSH; CDR2 reads LQKENI. The CDR3 is made up of 16 amino acids. V was trimmed by 8 bases and J by 7 bases, leaving 26 bases between them. As DNA, the CDR3 is TGTGCCAGCCTGGAACAAGCCGCCGCGGGATCCAGTGGCTACACCTTC. It yields the protein CASLEQAAAGSSGYTF.

The chain carries TRBV7-2 and TRBJ1-2; 10 bases line up with TRBD1. Looked up from germline, CDR1 is SGHTA and CDR2 is FQGNSA. The J segment lost 4 bases and the V segment lost 5 bases, leaving 7 bases of the junction unmatched. The CDR3 is made up of 15 amino acids. As DNA, the CDR3 is TGTGCCAGCAGCCCCGACAGGGGGCGCGGCTATGGCTACACCTTC. It is translated as CASSPDRGRGYGYTF.

This clone was detected once. The chain combines TRBV7-2 with TRBJ2-5; 7 bases line up with TRBD1. The CDR3 is made up of 15 amino acids. Germline lookup yields CDR1 SGHTA and CDR2 FQGNSA. The ends lost 5 bases at V and 0 bases at J; junction bases unmatched: 6. CDR3 sequence: CASSPGQVDQETQYF. CDR3 DNA sequence: TGTGCCAGCAGCCCCGGACAGGTAGACCAAGAGACCCAGTACTTC.

V and J are TRBV7-8 and TRBJ1-1; a weak D match, TRBD1 (5 bases). Trimming took 5 bases from V and 9 from J, leaving 13 bases between them. This CDR3 is built from 12 residues. Germline V gene sequence: CDR1 SGHVS, CDR2 FQNEAQ. This CDR3 reads CASSLHQGQAFF. Written as DNA, the CDR3 is TGTGCCAGCAGCCTACATCAGGGTCAAGCTTTCTTT. The complete variable domain, with remaining parts taken from reference TRBV7-8 and TRBJ1-1, reads GAGVSQSPRYKVAKRGQDVALRCDPISGHVSLFWYQQALGQGPEFLTYFQNEAQLDKSGLPSDRFFAERPEGSVSTLKIQRTQQEDSAVYLCASSLHQGQAFFGQGTRLTVV.

This clone was detected only once. The rearrangement joins TRBV29-1 to TRBJ2-7; unclear D gene. The V gene lost 0 bases and the J gene lost 7 bases, with 10 bases spanning the gap. Looked up from germline, CDR1 is SQVTM and CDR2 is ANQGSEA. This CDR3 has 12 amino acids. CDR3 sequence: CSVEDPGREQYF. As DNA, the CDR3 is TGCAGCGTTGAAGATCCGGGTAGGGAGCAGTACTTC.

The chain combines TRBV4-1 with TRBJ2-3, with D perhaps TRBD2 (7 bases). This CDR3 is 17 amino acids long. Germline CDR1 MGHRA, CDR2 YSYEKL. The V and J ends lost 1 base and 1 base respectively, with 15 bases between them. In DNA form, the CDR3 reads TGCGCCAGCAGCCAAGCGGGGGCCCGGGGGGGCACAGATACGCAGTATTTT. Residues: CASSQAGARGGTDTQYF.

The chain is built from TRBV10-3 and TRBJ2-3, with 8 positions matching TRBD2. V lost 6 bases, J lost 3 bases, and 5 bases stayed unmatched. Germline CDR1 and CDR2: ENHRY and SYGVKD. This CDR3 contains 14 residues. In DNA form, the CDR3 reads TGTGCCATCAGCTCCCGGGAGGGGACAGATACGCAGTATTTT. Protein product: CAISSREGTDTQYF.

This clone came up a few times. The genes are TRBV5-4 and TRBJ2-1, with TRBD2 matching over 9 bases. The CDR3 runs to 16 residues. Trimming took 4 bases from V and 7 from J; bases not matched to a gene: 12. Germline-derived CDR1 and CDR2 are SGHNT and YYREEE (reference sequence). The CDR3 sequence is CASSPTSGLAGNEQFF. The CDR3 DNA is TGTGCCAGCAGCCCCACCTCGGGTCTAGCGGGGAATGAGCAGTTCTTC.

This clone was detected a few times. The V gene is TRBV6-1, the J gene TRBJ1-4; D unresolved. The ends were cut back, 7 bases at V and 4 bases at J, with 4 bases in the middle. Germline assignment: CDR1 MNHNS and CDR2 SASEGT. CDR3 size: 11 residues. The CDR3 spells CASTFNEKLFF. Written as DNA, the CDR3 is TGTGCCAGCACGTTTAATGAAAAACTGTTTTTT.

The CDR3 loop is CASTSRGRYNEQFF. In DNA form, the CDR3 reads TGTGCCAGCACCTCCAGGGGGAGGTACAATGAGCAGTTCTTC. V and J are TRBV27 and TRBJ2-1; TRBD1 is a possible D gene (7 bases). Germline V gene data show CDR1 as MNHEY and CDR2 as SMNVEV (reference sequence). The V and J ends lost 7 bases and 4 bases respectively, with 14 bases between them. CDR3 length: 14 residues.

The chain uses TRBV7-8 and TRBJ2-1; the D is unclear. Germline V lookup: CDR1 SGHVS, CDR2 FQNEAQ. The CDR3 is 16 amino acids. V was pared by 1 base and J by 4 bases, with 14 bases between. CDR3 nucleotide sequence: TGTGCCAGCAGCTTAGAGTTTAGCCCTAGATACAATGAGCAGTTCTTC. This encodes CASSLEFSPRYNEQFF.

This clone showed up just once. The chain employs TRBV7-8 and TRBJ2-1; 13 positions match TRBD2. CDR1 and CDR2 from the germline V gene are SGHVS and FQNEAQ. After removal of 5 bases from V and 7 bases from J, the junction contained 11 bases not matched to a gene. The CDR3 is 17 residues long. The CDR3 nucleotides read TGTGCCAGCAGCAAAACTAGCGGGGGGGCTCTAGTGAATGAGCAGTTCTTC. It codes for CASSKTSGGALVNEQFF.

The chain couples TRBV20-1 to TRBJ1-2; the D gene is possibly TRBD1 (6 bases). Per germline, CDR1 DFQATT and CDR2 SNEGSKA (reference sequence). The CDR3 sequence is 10 residues long. V was cut by 7 bases and J by 9 bases, with 12 bases left in between. CDR3 in DNA: TGCAGTGGTCCTGGACAGCGCTACACCTTC. Translated, it gives CSGPGQRYTF.

The chain joins TRBV2 to TRBJ1-2; possibly TRBD1 for D (6 bases). Germline lookup yields CDR1 SNHLY and CDR2 FYNNEI. Trimming shortened V by 7 bases and J by 4 bases, and 25 bases separated the two germline ends. The CDR3 covers 17 residues. CDR3 coding DNA: TGTGCCAGCAAAAACAGGGATTTCGGTGCACCTGGCTATGGCTACACCTTC. Amino acids: CASKNRDFGAPGYGYTF.

This chain uses TRBV19 with TRBJ1-2; 7 bases match TRBD1. The germline V gene has CDR1 LNHDA and CDR2 SQIVND (reference sequence). V dropped 6 bases and J dropped 3; count of bases not matched to a gene: 4. The CDR3 extends over 13 amino acids. The CDR3 protein is CASRGQRDYGYTF. The CDR3 coding sequence is TGTGCCAGTAGGGGACAGAGGGACTATGGCTACACCTTC.

The chain employs TRBV7-9 and TRBJ1-2; tentatively, D is TRBD1 (5 bases). Germline V lookup: CDR1 SEHNR, CDR2 FQNEAQ (reference sequence). With 5 bases removed from V and 5 bases from J, the gap between germline ends came to 9 bases. The CDR3 consists of 12 residues. CDR3 amino acids: CASSPGGYGYTF. CDR3 sequence (DNA): TGTGCCAGCAGCCCGGGGGGATATGGCTACACCTTC.

Here the CDR3 DNA reads TGCAGTGCTAGAGTAAACAACGAGCAGTACTTC. Translation: CSARVNNEQYF. The rearrangement links TRBV20-1 to TRBJ2-7, with unresolved D. Germline lookup yields CDR1 DFQATT and CDR2 SNEGSKA (reference sequence). CDR3 length: 11 amino acids. V lost 1 base and J lost 5, with 6 bases in between.

This clone is a singleton in its sample. This chain links TRBV5-1 with TRBJ2-7, with TRBD1 matching 7 bases. CDR1 is SGHRS and CDR2 is YFSETQ in the germline V gene. The V segment lost 4 bases and the J segment 4 bases; nucleotides outside the gene matches: 8. The CDR3 contains 14 residues. The CDR3 region is CASSPRDRQYEQYF. CDR3 DNA sequence: TGCGCCAGCAGCCCCCGGGACAGACAATACGAGCAGTACTTC.

This clone was detected only a few times. The chain is built from TRBV2 and TRBJ2-6; 7 bases agree with TRBD1. The V segment lost 6 bases and the J segment 2 bases; nucleotides outside the gene matches: 1. CDR1 and CDR2 from the germline V gene are SNHLY and FYNNEI. The CDR3 runs to 14 residues. The CDR3 DNA reads as TGTGCCAGCAGACAGGGGACTGGGGCCAACGTCCTGACTTTC. Translated, it gives CASRQGTGANVLTF.

This clone was detected once. The gene calls are TRBV18 and TRBJ1-2; 7 bases align to TRBD1. This CDR3 comprises 13 residues. Looked up from germline, CDR1 is KGHSH and CDR2 is LQKENI. V dropped 0 bases and J dropped 8; count of bases not matched to a gene: 3. The DNA for the CDR3 is TGTGCCAGCTCACCACCGCACAGGGGCGGCTACACCTTC. Amino acid sequence: CASSPPHRGGYTF. The full variable domain, completed using reference TRBV18 and TRBJ1-2, is NAGVMQNPRHLVRRRGQEARLRCSPMKGHSHVYWYRQLPEEGLKFMVYLQKENIIDESGMPKERFSAEFPKEGPSILRIQQVVRGDSAAYFCASSPPHRGGYTFGSGTRLTVV.

V is TRBV28 and J is TRBJ2-7, with a possible D match to TRBD2 (5 bases). CDR3 length: 10 amino acids. V lost 7 bases, J lost 10 bases, and 11 bases lay in between. Germline V CDR1 and CDR2: MDHEN, SYDVKM. The CDR3 DNA sequence: TGTGCCAGCAATAGGGAGCCCCAGTACTTC. This gives the protein CASNREPQYF.

This clone was seen a handful of times. This rearrangement joins TRBV6-1 to TRBJ2-7, with TRBD2 identical over 10 bases. The germline V gene encodes CDR1 MNHNS and CDR2 SASEGT. The CDR3 spans 14 residues. V was pared by 7 bases and J by 1 base, with 4 bases of the junction left unmatched. CDR3 sequence (DNA): TGTGCCAGCACGGCAGCGGGGGGGTCCTACGAGCAGTACTTC. It specifies CASTAAGGSYEQYF.

The rearrangement links TRBV27 to TRBJ2-7; D call uncertain. Trimming removed 5 bases from V and 0 bases from J, with 11 bases in between. Germline CDR1 is MNHEY and CDR2 is SMNVEV (reference sequence). The CDR3 consists of 14 residues. CDR3 DNA sequence: TGTGCCAGCAGTATACACAGAGCCTCCTACGAGCAGTACTTC. It translates to CASSIHRASYEQYF.

V is TRBV6-1 and J is TRBJ2-7, with 9 bases that match TRBD1. The CDR3 runs 15 residues. V was pared by 0 bases and J by 2 bases, with 2 bases of the junction left unmatched. CDR1 and CDR2 (germline): MNHNS, SASEGT. The CDR3 sequence: CASSEADRGPYEQYF. The CDR3 bases are TGTGCCAGCAGTGAAGCGGACAGGGGCCCCTACGAGCAGTACTTC.

The chain joins TRBV30 to TRBJ1-2, with a weak D call TRBD1 (5 bases). This CDR3 region has 13 residues. Germline values: CDR1 GTSNPN, CDR2 SVGIG (reference sequence). Trimming cost V 0 bases and J 7 bases, with 12 bases left between them. CDR3 in DNA: TGTGCCTGGAGTGTGGGGCAGGGATCTGGCTACACCTTC. Translated, it gives CAWSVGQGSGYTF.

This clone appeared once. The rearrangement uses TRBV6-5 and TRBJ1-4; possible D gene TRBD1, 5 bases. This CDR3 contains 14 residues. V was clipped by 5 bases and J by 2 bases, with 9 bases between them. The germline V gene encodes CDR1 MNHEY and CDR2 SVGAGI. The CDR3 region has the DNA TGTGCCAGCAGTCCCCGACAGACTAATGAAAAACTGTTTTTT. It specifies CASSPRQTNEKLFF.

The rearrangement links TRBV6-5 to TRBJ1-5; TRBD1 is a possible D gene (5 bases). Trimming took off 11 bases at V and 9 bases at J, with 20 bases between the two ends. The CDR3 is 13 residues long. Germline CDR1 and CDR2: MNHEY and SVGAGI. CDR3 amino acids: CARPREHSGPQHF. The CDR3 DNA reads TGTGCCCGCCCCAGGGAACATAGTGGGCCCCAGCATTTT.

The chain joins TRBV5-4 to TRBJ2-6; D is possibly TRBD1 (5 bases). In germline, CDR1 is SGHNT, CDR2 YYREEE (reference sequence). The V end lost 4 bases, the J end lost 2 bases, and 10 bases lay between the germline ends. The CDR3 runs 15 residues. CDR3 coding DNA: TGTGCCAGCAGCAATAAAGGGGCTGGGGCCAACGTCCTGACTTTC. Amino acid sequence: CASSNKGAGANVLTF.